Each of the 18 T cell receptor beta chains below was sequenced from the same sample in a study of OX40 agonist ivuxolimab in advanced cancers. Produced via immunoSEQ multiplex PCR; TCRdb's table is partial and in-frame only. The table shows roughly 30,000 clones, with less than 90% occurring only once. This sample comprised CD4+ or CD8+ T cells sorted from blood, obtained in a trial of the OX40 agonist ivuxolimab. Receptor source: an adult with an advanced solid tumor such as melanoma, head and neck, liver or kidney cancer.

V and J are TRBV7-2 and TRBJ2-7; possibly TRBD1 for D (5 bases). The germline V and J ends were trimmed by 1 base and 5 bases, with 15 bases remaining between them. CDR3 size: 15 residues. Germline CDR1 reads SGHTA; CDR2 reads FQGNSA. The CDR3 reads CASSLEESRAHEQYF. CDR3 DNA: TGTGCCAGCAGCTTAGAGGAAAGCAGGGCCCACGAGCAGTACTTC.

This chain uses TRBV7-9 with TRBJ1-2, with a tentative D call TRBD1 (5 bases). CDR1 and CDR2 (germline): SEHNR, FQNEAQ (reference sequence). V shed 4 bases and J shed 5 bases, with 20 bases lying between them. This CDR3 spans 16 amino acids. The CDR3 is CASSSTQGTLAYGYTF. CDR3 DNA sequence: TGTGCCAGCAGCTCAACTCAGGGAACCCTCGCGTATGGCTACACCTTC.

The V call is TRBV4-1, the J call TRBJ2-3, with 10 bases lining up with TRBD2. The CDR3 loop spans 19 amino acids. V dropped 1 base and J dropped 4; count of bases not matched to a gene: 14. Per germline, CDR1 MGHRA and CDR2 YSYEKL. CDR3 protein: CASSQATLSLAGDSDTQYF. DNA for the CDR3: TGCGCCAGCAGCCAAGCCACCCTGTCTCTAGCGGGAGACTCAGATACGCAGTATTTT.

The genes are TRBV6-6 and TRBJ1-1, with a possible D match to TRBD1 (5 bases). Germline loops: CDR1 MNHNY, CDR2 SVGAGI (reference sequence). This CDR3 is 15 amino acids long. The V gene lost 6 bases and the J gene lost 3 bases, with 17 bases spanning the gap. CDR3 nucleotides: TGTGCCAGCAGGGGCAGGGAGAGGATTCACACTGAAGCTTTCTTT. Protein product: CASRGRERIHTEAFF.

The V call is TRBV6-5, the J call TRBJ1-2; TRBD1 aligns across 7 bases. J was trimmed by 3 bases and V by 8 bases; bases with no gene match: 9. This CDR3 region has 14 residues. Germline V gene data show CDR1 as MNHEY and CDR2 as SVGAGI. In nucleotides, the CDR3 is TGTGCCAGCGGCCCTCCCGGGACAGACTATGGCTACACCTTC. Its protein product is CASGPPGTDYGYTF.

CDR3 residues: CASSSPRDGTGHYEQYF. The DNA of the CDR3 is TGTGCCAGCAGCTCTCCTCGAGATGGGACAGGCCACTACGAGCAGTACTTC. The chain employs TRBV13 and TRBJ2-7; 8 bases line up with TRBD1. Unmatched junction bases numbered 14, after V lost 4 bases and J lost 3 bases. CDR3 size: 17 residues. Germline V lookup: CDR1 PRHDT, CDR2 FYEKMQ (reference sequence).

The J gene is TRBJ2-7, the V gene TRBV29-1, with D maybe TRBD1 (6 bases). The CDR3 runs to 12 residues. Trimming removed 1 base at V and 6 bases at J, with 10 bases between. Germline V CDR1 and CDR2: SQVTM, ANQGSEA. CDR3 bases: TGCAGCGTTGAAGCAGGACAGCTCGAGCAGTACTTC. This translates into CSVEAGQLEQYF.

The V call is TRBV18, the J call TRBJ2-7; perhaps TRBD2 as D (6 bases). The V and J ends lost 3 bases and 0 bases respectively, with 15 bases between them. Per the germline V gene, CDR1 is KGHSH and CDR2 is LQKENI. The CDR3 spans 16 residues. CDR3 DNA: TGTGCCAGCTCACCCCCCGGGACTCCGAGCTCCTACGAGCAGTACTTC. Protein: CASSPPGTPSSYEQYF.

The chain has TRBV10-2 and TRBJ1-1, with D perhaps matching TRBD1 (5 bases). The CDR3 sequence is 15 residues long. Trimming pared 4 bases from V and 5 bases from J, leaving 17 bases between. Germline V gives CDR1 WSHSY, CDR2 SAAADI. The CDR3: CASSAATGGGTEAFF. The CDR3 DNA sequence: TGCGCCAGCAGTGCCGCGACGGGGGGGGGTACTGAAGCTTTCTTT.

The chain uses TRBV19 and TRBJ2-1; D remains ambiguous. The CDR3 covers 15 residues. V was cut by 3 bases and J by 1 base, with 10 bases left in between. Per the germline V gene, CDR1 is LNHDA and CDR2 is SQIVND (reference sequence). CDR3 sequence reads: CASSIFGSSYNEQFF. As DNA, the CDR3 is TGTGCCAGTAGTATTTTCGGGTCTTCCTACAATGAGCAGTTCTTC.

V is TRBV14 and J is TRBJ2-3; 8 bases match TRBD2. V gave up 1 base and J gave up 1 base; unmatched junction bases: 4. There are 16 residues in the CDR3. Germline V gene data show CDR1 as SGHDN and CDR2 as FVKESK. This CDR3 is CASSQVAGGGTDTQYF. The CDR3 DNA is TGTGCCAGCAGCCAAGTGGCGGGAGGAGGCACAGATACGCAGTATTTT.

CDR3 sequence (DNA): TGTGCCAGCAGTGATGTACGGACAGGGGGTTACTATGGCTACACCTTC. The encoded protein is CASSDVRTGGYYGYTF. J is TRBJ1-2 and V is TRBV2, with 10 nucleotides matching TRBD1. V gave up 3 bases and J gave up 3 bases; unmatched junction bases: 7. The CDR3 totals 16 residues. Germline assignment: CDR1 SNHLY and CDR2 FYNNEI.

This clone was seen once. The chain has TRBV6-5 and TRBJ1-5; 8 nucleotides line up with TRBD1. This CDR3 spans 16 amino acids. Germline trimming cut 4 bases from V and 6 bases from J; bases unmatched to any gene: 11. Germline-derived CDR1 and CDR2 are MNHEY and SVGAGI. The CDR3 DNA sequence: TGTGCCAGCAGTTCTCAATCGACAGGGGCGAGTCAGCCCCAGCATTTT. It is translated as CASSSQSTGASQPQHF.

V is TRBV9 and J is TRBJ2-3; 10 bases fit TRBD2. The germline CDR1 and CDR2 sequences are SGDLS and YYNGEE. This CDR3 contains 15 residues. V lost 4 bases and J lost 6; bases outside the gene matches: 8. The DNA for the CDR3 is TGTGCCAGCAGCTCCGGGACTAGCGATTCGGATACGCAGTATTTT. Translated, it gives CASSSGTSDSDTQYF. The complete variable domain, with remaining parts taken from reference TRBV9 and TRBJ2-3, reads DSGVTQTPKHLITATGQRVTLRCSPRSGDLSVYWYQQSLDQGLQFLIQYYNGEERAKGNILERFSAQQFPDLHSELNLSSLELGDSALYFCASSSGTSDSDTQYFGPGTRLTVL.

This clone was recorded once. V gene TRBV2 combines with J gene TRBJ2-7; D is ambiguous. With 8 bases removed from V and 3 bases from J, the gap between germline ends came to 14 bases. The length of the CDR3 is 13 residues. In germline, CDR1 is SNHLY, CDR2 FYNNEI. The CDR3 DNA sequence: TGTGCCAGCTCAACAAGACAAGTCTACGAGCAGTACTTC. Translation gives CASSTRQVYEQYF.

This chain uses TRBV2 with TRBJ1-5; a possible D gene is TRBD1 (5 bases). The CDR3 runs to 14 residues. Germline V gene data show CDR1 as SNHLY and CDR2 as FYNNEI. V lost 3 bases and J 6 bases, leaving 12 bases between the germline ends. CDR3 protein: CASSEGQIGQPQHF. CDR3 DNA sequence: TGTGCCAGCAGTGAGGGGCAAATCGGTCAGCCCCAGCATTTT.

V is TRBV5-4 and J is TRBJ2-3; no reliable D call. Deletions cut 0 bases from V and 3 bases from J, with 8 bases between. CDR1 is SGHNT, CDR2 YYREEE, per germline (reference sequence). The CDR3 runs to 14 residues. CDR3 DNA sequence: TGTGCCAGCAGCTTGGGACGGTCTACAGATACGCAGTATTTT. Encoded protein: CASSLGRSTDTQYF.

CDR3 bases: TGTGCCAGCAGCTTAGGACAGGTCTATGGCTACACCTTC. Its protein product is CASSLGQVYGYTF. The V and J genes are TRBV7-2 and TRBJ1-2, with TRBD1 as a possible D gene (6 bases). Per germline, CDR1 SGHTA and CDR2 FQGNSA. CDR3 length: 13 residues. The V and J ends lost 1 base and 4 bases respectively, with 7 bases between them.